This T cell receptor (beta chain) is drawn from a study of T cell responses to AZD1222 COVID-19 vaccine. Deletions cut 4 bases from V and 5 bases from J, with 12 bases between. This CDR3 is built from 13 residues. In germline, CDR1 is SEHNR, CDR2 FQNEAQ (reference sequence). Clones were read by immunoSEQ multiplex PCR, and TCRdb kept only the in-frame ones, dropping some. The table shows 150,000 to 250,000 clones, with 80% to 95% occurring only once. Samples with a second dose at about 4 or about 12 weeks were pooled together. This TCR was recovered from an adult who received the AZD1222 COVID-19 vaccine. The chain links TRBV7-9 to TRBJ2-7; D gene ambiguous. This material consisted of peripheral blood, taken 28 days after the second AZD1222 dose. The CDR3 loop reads CASSWSLGNEQYF. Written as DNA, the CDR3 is TGTGCCAGCAGCTGGAGTTTGGGGAACGAGCAGTACTTC.